The clone carrying this T cell receptor beta chain was detected many times. Its specificity is not known. The authors ran a second PCR of roughly 6 to 12 cycles using a sample-barcoded 5' primer and a J-beta primer mix. TCRdb re-called the 5' RACE reads with MiXCR, one entry per CDR3 protein. Seen here are about 1.7 million distinct CDR3 sequences, roughly 28% observed once, and the top ten hold around 7.7%. The data stem from a study of blood T cells in healthy people across ages. Overall study findings and caveats: One million T cells yielded diversity estimates that were considered underestimates. Roughly linear age-related decline in beta diversity appeared, significant by age 40.

Sequencing was done on a sample of blood. The sequence derives from a woman aged 25 to 45 in good health.

The CDR3 spells CATSDRPRTGGETQYF. CDR3 sequence (DNA): TGTGCCACCAGTGATCGCCCGCGGACAGGGGGAGAGACCCAGTACTTC. J is TRBJ2-5 and V is TRBV24-1; the match to TRBD1 covers 10 bases. Germline V gene sequence: CDR1 KGHDR, CDR2 SFDVKD. V was pared by 3 bases and J by 4 bases, with 7 bases of the junction left unmatched. The CDR3 covers 16 residues.